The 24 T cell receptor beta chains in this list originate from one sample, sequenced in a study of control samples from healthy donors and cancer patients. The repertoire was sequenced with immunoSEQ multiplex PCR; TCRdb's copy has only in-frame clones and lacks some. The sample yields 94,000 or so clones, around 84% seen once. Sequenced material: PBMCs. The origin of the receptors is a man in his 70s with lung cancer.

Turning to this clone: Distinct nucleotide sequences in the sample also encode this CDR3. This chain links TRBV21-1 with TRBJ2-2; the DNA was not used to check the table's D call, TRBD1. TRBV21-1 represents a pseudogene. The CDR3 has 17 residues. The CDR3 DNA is TGTGCCAGCAGCAAAGCGCCTCGCGACAGGGGGTCCGGGGAGCTGTTTTTT. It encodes CASSKAPRDRGSGELFF.

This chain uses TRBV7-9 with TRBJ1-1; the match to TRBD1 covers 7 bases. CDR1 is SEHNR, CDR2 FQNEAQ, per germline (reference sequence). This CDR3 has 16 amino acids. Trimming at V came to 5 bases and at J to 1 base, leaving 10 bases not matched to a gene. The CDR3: CASSPGGGTANTEAFF. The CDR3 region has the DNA TGTGCCAGCAGCCCAGGGGGGGGGACGGCGAACACTGAAGCTTTCTTT.

CDR3 in amino acids: CASSDIVGRASGELFF. DNA of the CDR3: TGCGCCAGCAGTGATATCGTGGGACGCGCGTCCGGGGAGCTGTTTTTT. This chain links TRBV10-2 with TRBJ2-2; either TRBD1 or TRBD2 may fit D (5 bases each). Germline V CDR1 and CDR2: WSHSY, SAAADI. This CDR3 spans 16 amino acids. Deletions cut 3 bases from V and 6 bases from J, with 17 bases between.

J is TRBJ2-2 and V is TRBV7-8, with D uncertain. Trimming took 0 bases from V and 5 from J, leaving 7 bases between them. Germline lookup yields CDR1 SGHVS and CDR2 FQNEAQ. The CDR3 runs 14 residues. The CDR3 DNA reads TGTGCCAGCAGCTTAGCGGGCACGACCGGGGAGCTGTTTTTT. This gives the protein CASSLAGTTGELFF.

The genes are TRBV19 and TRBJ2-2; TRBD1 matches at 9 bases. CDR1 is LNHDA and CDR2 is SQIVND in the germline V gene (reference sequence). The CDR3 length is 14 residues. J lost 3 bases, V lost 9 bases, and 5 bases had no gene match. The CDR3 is CASNRGRDTGELFF. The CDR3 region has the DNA TGTGCCAGCAACAGGGGGCGCGACACCGGGGAGCTGTTTTTT.

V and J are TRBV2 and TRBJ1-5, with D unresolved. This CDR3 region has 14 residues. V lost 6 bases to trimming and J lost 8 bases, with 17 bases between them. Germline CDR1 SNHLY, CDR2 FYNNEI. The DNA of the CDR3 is TGTGCCAGCAGCTCCCCCGGGAATAGAGAGCCCCAGCATTTT. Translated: CASSSPGNREPQHF.

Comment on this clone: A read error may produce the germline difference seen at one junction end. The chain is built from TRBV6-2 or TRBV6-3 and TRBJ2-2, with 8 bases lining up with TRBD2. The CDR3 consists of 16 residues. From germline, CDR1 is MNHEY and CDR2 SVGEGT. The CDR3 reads CASSYSGRGGTGELFF. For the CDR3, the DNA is TGTGCCAGCAGCTACTCGGGACGGGGGGGCACCGGGGAGCTGTTTTTT.

The CDR3 loop is CASSLSSRGESGYGYTF. CDR3 nucleotide sequence: TGTGCCAGCAGTTTATCAAGCCGGGGAGAAAGTGGCTATGGCTACACCTTC. The rearrangement joins TRBV27 to TRBJ1-2; D is unresolved. This CDR3 has 17 amino acids. Trimming took 0 bases from V and 4 from J, leaving 18 bases between them. Per germline, CDR1 MNHEY and CDR2 SMNVEV (reference sequence).

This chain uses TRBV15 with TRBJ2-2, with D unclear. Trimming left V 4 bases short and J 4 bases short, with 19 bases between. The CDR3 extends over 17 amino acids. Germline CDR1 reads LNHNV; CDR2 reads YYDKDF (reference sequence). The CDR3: CATSIILSARVTGELFF. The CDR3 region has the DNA TGTGCCACCAGCATTATTTTATCGGCTAGAGTCACCGGGGAGCTGTTTTTT.

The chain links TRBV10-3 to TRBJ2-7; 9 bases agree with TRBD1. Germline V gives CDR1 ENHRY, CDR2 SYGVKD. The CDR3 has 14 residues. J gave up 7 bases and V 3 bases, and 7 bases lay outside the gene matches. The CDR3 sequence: CAISDRDRAQEQYF. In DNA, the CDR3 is TGTGCCATCAGTGATAGGGACAGGGCACAGGAGCAGTACTTC.

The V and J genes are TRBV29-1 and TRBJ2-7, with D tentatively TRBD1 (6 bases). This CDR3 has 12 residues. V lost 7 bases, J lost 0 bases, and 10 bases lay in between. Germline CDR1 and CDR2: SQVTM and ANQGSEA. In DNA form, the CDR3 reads TGCAGCGCCGGACAGTTCTCCTACGAGCAGTACTTC. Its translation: CSAGQFSYEQYF.

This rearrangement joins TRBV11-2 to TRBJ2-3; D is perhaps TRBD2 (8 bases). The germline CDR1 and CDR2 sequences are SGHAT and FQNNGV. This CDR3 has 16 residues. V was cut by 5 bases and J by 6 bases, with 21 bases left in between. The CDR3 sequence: CASSQDRRGAGDTQYF. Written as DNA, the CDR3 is TGTGCCAGCAGCCAGGACAGGCGGGGGGCGGGGGATACGCAGTATTTT.

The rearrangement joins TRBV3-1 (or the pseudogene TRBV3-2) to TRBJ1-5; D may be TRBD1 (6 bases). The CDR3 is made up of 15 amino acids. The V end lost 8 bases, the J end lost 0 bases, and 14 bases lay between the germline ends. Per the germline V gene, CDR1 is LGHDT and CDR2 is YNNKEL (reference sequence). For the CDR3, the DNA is TGTGCCAGCTCGGTGGGGGCGTTTAGCAATCAGCCCCAGCATTTT. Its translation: CASSVGAFSNQPQHF.

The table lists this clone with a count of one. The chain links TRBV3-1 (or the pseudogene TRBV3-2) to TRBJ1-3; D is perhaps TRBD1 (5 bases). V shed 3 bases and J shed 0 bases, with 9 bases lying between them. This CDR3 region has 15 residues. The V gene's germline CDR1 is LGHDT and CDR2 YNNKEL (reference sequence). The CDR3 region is CASSHRDRSGNTIYF. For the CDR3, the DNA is TGTGCCAGCAGCCACCGGGACCGCTCTGGAAACACCATATATTTT.

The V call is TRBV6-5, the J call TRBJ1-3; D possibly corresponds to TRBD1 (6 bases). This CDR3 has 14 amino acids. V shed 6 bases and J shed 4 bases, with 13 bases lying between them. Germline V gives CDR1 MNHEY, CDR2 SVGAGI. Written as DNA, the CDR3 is TGTGCCAGCAGGACCGGGACATCGGGAAACACCATATATTTT. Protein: CASRTGTSGNTIYF.

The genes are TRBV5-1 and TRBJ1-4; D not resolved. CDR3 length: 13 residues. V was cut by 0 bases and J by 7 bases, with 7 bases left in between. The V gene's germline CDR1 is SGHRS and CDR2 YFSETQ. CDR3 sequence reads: CASSLARSEKLFF. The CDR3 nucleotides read TGCGCCAGCAGCTTGGCACGGAGTGAAAAACTGTTTTTT.

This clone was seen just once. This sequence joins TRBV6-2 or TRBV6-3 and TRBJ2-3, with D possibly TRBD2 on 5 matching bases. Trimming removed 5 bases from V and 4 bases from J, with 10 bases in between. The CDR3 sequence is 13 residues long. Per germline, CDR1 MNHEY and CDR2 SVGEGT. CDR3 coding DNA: TGTGCCAGCAGTCTCCTCGGGGCAGATACGCAGTATTTT. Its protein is CASSLLGADTQYF.

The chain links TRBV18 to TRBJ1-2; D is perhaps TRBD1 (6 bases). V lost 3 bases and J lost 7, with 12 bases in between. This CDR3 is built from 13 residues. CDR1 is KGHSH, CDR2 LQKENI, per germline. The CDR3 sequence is CASSPAGASGYTF. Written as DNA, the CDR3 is TGTGCCAGCTCACCCGCAGGGGCGAGTGGCTACACCTTC.

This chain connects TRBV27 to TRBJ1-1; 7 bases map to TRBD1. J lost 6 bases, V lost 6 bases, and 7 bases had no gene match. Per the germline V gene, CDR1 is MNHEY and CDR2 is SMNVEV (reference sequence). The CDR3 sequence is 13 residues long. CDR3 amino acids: CASRPTGLPEAFF. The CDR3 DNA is TGTGCCAGCAGACCGACAGGGCTACCTGAAGCTTTCTTT.

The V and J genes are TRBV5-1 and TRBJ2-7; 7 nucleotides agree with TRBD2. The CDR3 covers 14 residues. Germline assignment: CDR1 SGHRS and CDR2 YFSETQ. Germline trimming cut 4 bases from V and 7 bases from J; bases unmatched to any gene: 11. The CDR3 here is CASSNYGPAGEQYF. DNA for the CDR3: TGCGCCAGCAGCAACTACGGCCCAGCGGGAGAGCAGTACTTC. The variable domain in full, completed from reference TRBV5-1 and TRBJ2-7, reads KAGVTQTPRYLIKTRGQQVTLSCSPISGHRSVSWYQQTPGQGLQFLFEYFSETQRNKGNFPGRFSGRQFSNSRSEMNVSTLELGDSALYLCASSNYGPAGEQYFGPGTRLTVT.

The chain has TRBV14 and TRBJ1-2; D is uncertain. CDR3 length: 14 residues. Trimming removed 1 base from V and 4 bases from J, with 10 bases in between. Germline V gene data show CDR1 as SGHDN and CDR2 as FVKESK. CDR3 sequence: CASSQVGSLYGYTF. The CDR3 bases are TGTGCCAGCAGCCAAGTAGGGTCGCTCTATGGCTACACCTTC.

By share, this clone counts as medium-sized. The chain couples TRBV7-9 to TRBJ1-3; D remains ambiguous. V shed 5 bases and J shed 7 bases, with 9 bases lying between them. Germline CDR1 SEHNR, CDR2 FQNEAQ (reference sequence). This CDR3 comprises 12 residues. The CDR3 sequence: CASSLPDNTIYF. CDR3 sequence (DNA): TGTGCCAGCAGCCTCCCGGACAACACCATATATTTT.

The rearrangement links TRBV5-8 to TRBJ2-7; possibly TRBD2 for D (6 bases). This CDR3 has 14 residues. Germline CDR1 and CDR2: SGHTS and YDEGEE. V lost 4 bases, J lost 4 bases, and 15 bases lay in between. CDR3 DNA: TGTGCCAGCAGCCCTAGGGACTCGATATACGAGCAGTACTTC. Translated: CASSPRDSIYEQYF.

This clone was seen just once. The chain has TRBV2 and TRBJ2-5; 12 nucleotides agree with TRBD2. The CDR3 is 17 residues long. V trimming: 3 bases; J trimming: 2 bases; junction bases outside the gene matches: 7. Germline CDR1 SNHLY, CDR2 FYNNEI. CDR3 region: CASSDPTSGGLQETQYF. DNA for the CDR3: TGTGCCAGCAGTGACCCGACTAGCGGGGGCCTTCAAGAGACCCAGTACTTC.